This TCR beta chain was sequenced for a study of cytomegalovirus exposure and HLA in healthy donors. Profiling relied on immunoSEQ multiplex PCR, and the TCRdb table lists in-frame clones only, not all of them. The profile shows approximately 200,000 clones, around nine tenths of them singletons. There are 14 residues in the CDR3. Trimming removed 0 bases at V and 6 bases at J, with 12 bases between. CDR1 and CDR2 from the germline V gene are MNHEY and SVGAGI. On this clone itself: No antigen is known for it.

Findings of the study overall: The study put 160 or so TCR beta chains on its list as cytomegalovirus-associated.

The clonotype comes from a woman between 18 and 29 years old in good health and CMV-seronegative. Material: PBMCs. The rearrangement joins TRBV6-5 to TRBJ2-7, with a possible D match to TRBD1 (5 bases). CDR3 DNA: TGTGCCAGCAGTTACTCGAAAGGGGAACGCGAGCAGTACTTC. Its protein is CASSYSKGEREQYF.